These 29 T cell receptor beta chains came from one sample sequenced in a study of Graves' ophthalmopathy and Graves' hyperthyroidism. Amplifying from RNA transcripts, the study obtained TCR beta CDR3 regions. The first-round RT-PCR employed HTBI primers together with the Qiagen OneStep RT-PCR kit. A multiplex PCR was then performed as the second round. MiXCR was run by TCRdb on the multiplex PCR reads, yielding one entry per CDR3 protein. The sample has 650,000 to 900,000 distinct CDR3 sequences; roughly two fifths are singletons. Sequences were obtained from peripheral blood. These receptors were taken from an adult man with Graves' ophthalmopathy.

This clonotype was seen at least ten times. The V and J genes are TRBV2 and TRBJ2-7; 9 bases map to TRBD2. The CDR3 is 14 amino acids. The germline gives CDR1 SNHLY, CDR2 FYNNEI. The junction had 10 bases not matched to a gene; V was cut back by 8 bases and J by 5 bases. The CDR3 nucleotides read TGTGCCAGCTTCTCTTGGACTAGCGCTCACGAGCAGTACTTC. Translated: CASFSWTSAHEQYF.

This clonotype was detected a few times. The CDR3 coding sequence is TGCAGTGCCGACCTTGGTGACGGGAACACCGGGGAGCTGTTTTTT. Translating gives CSADLGDGNTGELFF. This chain connects TRBV20-1 to TRBJ2-2; D remains ambiguous. The germline V gene encodes CDR1 DFQATT and CDR2 SNEGSKA (reference sequence). CDR3 length equals 15 residues. V dropped 6 bases and J dropped 1 base, with 15 bases sitting between them.

The rearrangement joins TRBV29-1 to TRBJ1-2; D unresolved. Trimming took off 4 bases at V and 7 bases at J, with 19 bases between the two ends. The CDR3 covers 14 residues. Looked up from germline, CDR1 is SQVTM and CDR2 is ANQGSEA. CDR3 nucleotide sequence: TGCAGCGTTGGACTAGCGGGCATTGCTGGTGGCTACACCTTC. This sequence encodes CSVGLAGIAGGYTF.

V is TRBV7-2 and J is TRBJ2-5, with 8 bases aligning to TRBD1. Germline values: CDR1 SGHTA, CDR2 FQGNSA. The J segment lost 5 bases and the V segment lost 3 bases, leaving 5 bases of the junction unmatched. There are 14 residues in the CDR3. The CDR3 coding sequence is TGTGCCAGCAGCTTCTCAGGGGGCAGGGAGACCCAGTACTTC. Its translation is CASSFSGGRETQYF.

A few counts support this clonotype. Sequence at one end of the junction differs from germline and may be a read error. The chain combines TRBV10-2 with TRBJ2-6; 12 bases map to TRBD1. Germline CDR1 and CDR2: WSHSY and SAAADI. The CDR3 spans 18 residues. In nucleotides, the CDR3 is TGTGCCAGCAGTTACTCGGGACAGGGGGCTGTGGGGGCCAACGTCCTGACTTTC. Its translation is CASSYSGQGAVGANVLTF.

In the case of this clonotype: With a much larger clone just one base away, this may be a read error. V is TRBV7-6 and J is TRBJ1-6; possible D gene TRBD1, 5 bases. CDR1 and CDR2 from the germline V gene are SGHVS and FNYEAQ. There are 13 residues in the CDR3. DNA for the CDR3: TGTGCCAGCAGCCCGGACAATAATTCACCCCCCCACTTT. Its protein is CASSPDNNSPPHF. The full variable domain, rest sourced from reference TRBV7-6 and TRBJ1-6, is GAGVSQSPRYKVTKRGQDVALRCDPISGHVSLYWYRQALGQGPEFLTYFNYEAQQDKSGLPNDRFSAERPEGSISTLTIQRTEQRDSAMYRCASSPDNNSPPHFGNGTRLTVT.

This clonotype was seen more than once but under ten times. CDR3 in amino acids: CASRGQSYSNQPQHF. The CDR3 nucleotides are TGTGCCAGTAGGGGGCAGTCGTATAGCAATCAGCCCCAGCATTTT. The chain couples TRBV19 to TRBJ1-5; a weak D match, TRBD1 (5 bases). With 6 bases removed from V and 0 bases from J, the gap between germline ends came to 12 bases. The length of the CDR3 is 15 residues. CDR1 LNHDA and CDR2 SQIVND come from the germline V gene (reference sequence).

There are many counts of this clonotype. The CDR3 loop is CSVDWPGGEQYF. For the CDR3, the DNA is TGCAGCGTTGACTGGCCCGGGGGAGAGCAGTACTTC. The chain combines TRBV29-1 with TRBJ2-7; a weak D match, TRBD2 (6 bases). The CDR3 is 12 amino acids. Germline V CDR1 and CDR2: SQVTM, ANQGSEA. V was cut by 3 bases and J by 7 bases, with 13 bases left in between.

The sample holds many counts of this clonotype. The chain uses TRBV10-2 and TRBJ2-5; possibly TRBD1 or TRBD2 for D (5 bases each). Trimming removed 5 bases at V and 2 bases at J, with 15 bases between. The V gene's germline CDR1 is WSHSY and CDR2 SAAADI. The CDR3 is 15 residues long. The CDR3 spells CASSTFRDVQETQYF. The CDR3 DNA sequence: TGCGCCAGCAGTACATTCCGGGACGTACAAGAGACCCAGTACTTC.

This clonotype was counted ten times or more. The chain employs TRBV19 and TRBJ1-2; TRBD1 matches at 9 bases. Germline CDR1 reads LNHDA; CDR2 reads SQIVND (reference sequence). The CDR3 runs 13 residues. Unmatched junction bases numbered 4, after V lost 5 bases and J lost 6 bases. The CDR3 DNA is TGTGCCAGTAGTGCCCGGGACAGGGATGGCTACACCTTC. Its translation is CASSARDRDGYTF. Full variable domain (remainder filled in from reference TRBV19 and TRBJ1-2): DGGITQSPKYLFRKEGQNVTLSCEQNLNHDAMYWYRQDPGQGLRLIYYSQIVNDFQKGDIAEGYSVSREKKESFPLTVTSAQKNPTAFYLCASSARDRDGYTFGSGTRLTVV.

The rearrangement uses TRBV2 and TRBJ1-1; D perhaps matches TRBD1 (5 bases). The ends were cut back, 5 bases at V and 0 bases at J, with 19 bases in the middle. In germline, CDR1 is SNHLY, CDR2 FYNNEI. This CDR3 has 17 amino acids. CDR3 loop: CASSYSLPGTVNTEAFF. DNA of the CDR3: TGTGCCAGCAGTTACTCCCTTCCCGGGACGGTGAACACTGAAGCTTTCTTT.

This clonotype came up a few times. V gene TRBV9 combines with J gene TRBJ2-2, with 7 bases lining up with TRBD2. J was trimmed by 2 bases and V by 0 bases; bases with no gene match: 4. CDR1 is SGDLS, CDR2 YYNGEE, per germline. The CDR3 has 16 amino acids. The CDR3 DNA sequence: TGTGCCAGCAGCGTAGGTCCAGCGGGAAACACCGGGGAGCTGTTTTTT. Its translation is CASSVGPAGNTGELFF.

The chain has TRBV10-3 and TRBJ1-2, with D hard to call. CDR3 size: 17 residues. In germline, CDR1 is ENHRY, CDR2 SYGVKD. With 2 bases removed from V and 4 bases from J, the gap between germline ends came to 20 bases. The CDR3 here is CAISEPGSERQVYGYTF. In DNA, the CDR3 is TGTGCCATCAGTGAGCCCGGCAGTGAACGGCAGGTCTATGGCTACACCTTC.

This clonotype was seen many times. The genes are TRBV10-2 and TRBJ1-4, with a tentative D call TRBD1 (5 bases). The germline V and J ends were trimmed by 8 bases and 8 bases, with 15 bases remaining between them. The CDR3 spans 13 residues. The germline V gene encodes CDR1 WSHSY and CDR2 SAAADI. The CDR3 bases are TGCGCCAGCGGGACCGTCTGGACGGAAAAACTGTTTTTT. It yields the protein CASGTVWTEKLFF.

This clonotype showed up many times. The V call is TRBV20-1, the J call TRBJ1-1; D is ambiguous. The V gene lost 4 bases and the J gene lost 5 bases, with 17 bases spanning the gap. Germline V gives CDR1 DFQATT, CDR2 SNEGSKA (reference sequence). This CDR3 region has 14 residues. The CDR3 bases are TGCAGTGCTACATATCCTAGGGCTGGAACTGAAGCTTTCTTT. This codes for CSATYPRAGTEAFF.

The chain uses TRBV25-1 and TRBJ1-2, with D possibly TRBD1 on 5 matching bases. CDR3 size: 15 residues. V gave up 3 bases and J gave up 2 bases, with 13 bases separating them. Germline CDR1 and CDR2: MGHDK and SYGVNS. CDR3 sequence (DNA): TGTGCCAGCAGTGAGTTTGGCCAGGGAAACTATGGCTACACCTTC. Translation gives CASSEFGQGNYGYTF.

This clonotype turned up a few times. The genes are TRBV15 and TRBJ1-2; D might be TRBD1 (6 bases). Trimming shortened V by 3 bases and J by 8 bases, and 13 bases separated the two germline ends. The CDR3 extends over 13 amino acids. CDR1 is LNHNV and CDR2 is YYDKDF in the germline V gene (reference sequence). The CDR3 DNA reads as TGTGCCACCAGCAGTGAACAGGGACGCGGCTACACCTTC. Translation: CATSSEQGRGYTF.

This clonotype was detected ten times or more. The rearrangement uses TRBV10-3 and TRBJ1-3; tentatively, D is TRBD1 (5 bases). CDR1 and CDR2 from the germline V gene are ENHRY and SYGVKD. Between the trimmed V and J ends, which lost 4 bases and 1 base, there was a span of 8 bases. The CDR3 length is 14 residues. The CDR3 here is CAISAGGSGNTIYF. The CDR3 DNA is TGTGCCATCAGTGCCGGGGGATCTGGAAACACCATATATTTT.

This clonotype occurred a few times. This sequence joins TRBV24-1 and TRBJ1-1; TRBD1 matches at 9 bases. V lost 4 bases, J lost 3 bases, and 14 bases stayed unmatched. Per germline, CDR1 KGHDR and CDR2 SFDVKD. The length of the CDR3 is 18 residues. CDR3 sequence reads: CATSDLGTGIDSDTEAFF. For the CDR3, the DNA is TGTGCCACCAGTGACCTAGGGACAGGGATTGACTCTGACACTGAAGCTTTCTTT.

This clonotype has ten or more counts. V gene TRBV4-2 combines with J gene TRBJ2-6; D gene ambiguous. V lost 1 base, J lost 12 bases, and 10 bases lay in between. In germline, CDR1 is LGHNA, CDR2 YNFKEQ. The CDR3 contains 13 residues. CDR3: CASSQVGLGVLTF. The CDR3 region has the DNA TGTGCCAGCAGCCAAGTAGGTCTTGGCGTCCTGACTTTC.

This clonotype showed up many times. CDR3 residues: CASSPTGVNSPLHF. CDR3 sequence (DNA): TGTGCCAGCAGCCCGACAGGGGTTAATTCACCCCTCCACTTT. The chain combines TRBV7-8 with TRBJ1-6; 8 bases are a match to TRBD1. The germline gives CDR1 SGHVS, CDR2 FQNEAQ. This CDR3 comprises 14 residues. Germline trimming cut 5 bases from V and 6 bases from J; bases unmatched to any gene: 3.

This rearrangement joins TRBV24-1 to TRBJ1-5; D may be TRBD1 (6 bases). The CDR3 totals 16 residues. V gave up 2 bases and J gave up 5 bases, with 15 bases separating them. Germline V gives CDR1 KGHDR, CDR2 SFDVKD. CDR3 in DNA: TGTGCCACCAGTGATTGGGGGGACACCGGGGATCAGCCCCAGCATTTT. Its translation: CATSDWGDTGDQPQHF.

This clonotype occurred many times. The chain recombines TRBV29-1 with TRBJ2-5; D may be TRBD1 or TRBD2 (6 bases each). Trimming removed 3 bases from V and 10 bases from J, with 18 bases in between. CDR1 SQVTM and CDR2 ANQGSEA come from the germline V gene. The length of the CDR3 is 13 residues. The CDR3 coding sequence is TGCAGCGTTGACAGGGGCCATCCGGGGGACCAGTACTTC. Translation gives CSVDRGHPGDQYF.

The chain has TRBV4-3 and TRBJ2-7; 10 bases align to TRBD1. V lost 3 bases and J lost 3; bases outside the gene matches: 5. The germline V gene encodes CDR1 LGHNA and CDR2 YSLEER. The CDR3 loop spans 15 amino acids. CDR3 coding DNA: TGCGCCAGCAGCCATGGGACAGGGGAGGGCTACGAGCAGTACTTC. Amino acid sequence: CASSHGTGEGYEQYF.

The chain carries TRBV25-1 and TRBJ2-2; no definite D call. Germline CDR1 and CDR2: MGHDK and SYGVNS. The V end was cut by 8 bases, the J end by 2 bases, with 15 bases between. The CDR3 totals 15 residues. This chain's CDR3 is CASGILERNTGELFF. The CDR3 DNA is TGTGCCAGCGGTATACTCGAGAGAAACACCGGGGAGCTGTTTTTT.

This clonotype was recorded many times. The rearrangement links TRBV29-1 to TRBJ1-2, with a tentative D call TRBD1 (6 bases). CDR3 length equals 14 residues. CDR1 is SQVTM and CDR2 is ANQGSEA in the germline V gene. V dropped 7 bases and J dropped 2 bases, with 17 bases sitting between them. DNA for the CDR3: TGCAGCGCCGATTTCAGGGGAGACAACTATGGCTACACCTTC. This gives the protein CSADFRGDNYGYTF.

This clonotype was observed many times. The rearrangement joins TRBV10-3 to TRBJ1-6; a possible D gene is TRBD1 (6 bases). Germline V gene sequence: CDR1 ENHRY, CDR2 SYGVKD. Trimming removed 6 bases at V and 8 bases at J, with 11 bases between. The CDR3 contains 13 residues. In nucleotides, the CDR3 is TGTGCCATCAGAGAGGGGGGTCATTCACCCCTCCACTTT. Amino acid sequence: CAIREGGHSPLHF.

This chain links TRBV7-9 with TRBJ2-2; D unclear. Trimming stripped 5 bases from V and 1 base from J, with 14 bases between. Per germline, CDR1 SEHNR and CDR2 FQNEAQ (reference sequence). The CDR3 covers 16 residues. CDR3 DNA sequence: TGTGCCAGCAGCCGGACCGCGTTTAAGAACACCGGGGAGCTGTTTTTT. This gives the protein CASSRTAFKNTGELFF.

V and J are TRBV11-2 and TRBJ1-6; 9 nucleotides agree with TRBD1. This CDR3 spans 13 amino acids. After removal of 11 bases from V and 10 bases from J, the junction contained 9 bases not matched to a gene. Germline V gene data show CDR1 as SGHAT and CDR2 as FQNNGV. The CDR3 region has the DNA TGTGCCTCTTCGGACAGGGGAACGTCACCCCTCCACTTT. Protein sequence: CASSDRGTSPLHF.